A selection of T cell receptor beta chains follows, all from one sample in a study of cytomegalovirus exposure and HLA in healthy donors. Produced via immunoSEQ multiplex PCR; TCRdb's table is partial and in-frame only. This sample yields about 150,000 clones, of which more than 70% are seen a single time; about 3.4% belongs to the top ten. The sequencing input was PBMCs. The receptors were sampled from a male donor in good health and CMV-seronegative. Both conserved end residues are trimmed from each CDR3. Clone size appears in some rows only: once, few, many, or a class for an expanded clone.

j_call clone_size v_call cdr3_aa
TRBJ2-5 - TRBV6-5 ASSPGLAQETQY
TRBJ1-1 - TRBV18 ASSPRRDTLNTEAF
TRBJ1-6 - TRBV7-9 ASSLGAGGLSPLH
TRBJ1-5 - TRBV15 ATSTDRGNQPQH
TRBJ1-6 - TRBV30 AWSAGTSSSPLH
TRBJ2-2 few TRBV28 ASSWGTGRYNTGELF
TRBJ1-5 - TRBV18 ASSPPGGSGNQPQH
TRBJ2-7 few TRBV27 ASSHGTGAYEQY
TRBJ2-5 few TRBV2 ASRLGGQETQY
TRBJ1-1 - TRBV7-9 ASSSPGGATIEAF
TRBJ1-5 - TRBV2 ASSGIRGYQPQH
TRBJ1-5 - TRBV7-2 ASSPPGGPGQPQH
TRBJ2-1 - TRBV28 ASSGGGPLVNEQF
TRBJ1-1 - TRBV27 ASSLLGRGRGNTEAF
TRBJ1-1 - TRBV19 ASSFSGGEAF
TRBJ2-2 once TRBV6-5 ARRLENGELF
TRBJ2-7 - TRBV18 ASSPTSGSNEQY
TRBJ2-7 - TRBV10-3 AISGGTEAYEQY
TRBJ1-1 - TRBV29-1 SVEVDLESGEAF
TRBJ2-1 - TRBV28 ASNRQAPYNEQF
TRBJ1-3 - TRBV7-8 ASSLGGVNSGNTIY
TRBJ2-1 - TRBV7-8 ASSPRGGLAGHEQF
TRBJ1-1 once TRBV5-1 ASSRPLEAF
TRBJ2-7 - TRBV30 AWAPGTGSYEQY
TRBJ2-3 - TRBV5-1 ASSPGSSGTDTQY
TRBJ1-1 - TRBV6-5 ASRPSGTGVPEAF
TRBJ1-3 - TRBV30 AWRTQGGNTIY
TRBJ2-4 - TRBV19 ASSTGTSGGIQY
TRBJ1-1 once TRBV11-2 ASSFQGNTEAF
TRBJ1-6 - TRBV6-5 ASSYRPTGDSPLH
TRBJ1-1 - TRBV5-1 ASSETGELEAF
TRBJ2-7 - TRBV28 ASSLVAGGQTYEQY